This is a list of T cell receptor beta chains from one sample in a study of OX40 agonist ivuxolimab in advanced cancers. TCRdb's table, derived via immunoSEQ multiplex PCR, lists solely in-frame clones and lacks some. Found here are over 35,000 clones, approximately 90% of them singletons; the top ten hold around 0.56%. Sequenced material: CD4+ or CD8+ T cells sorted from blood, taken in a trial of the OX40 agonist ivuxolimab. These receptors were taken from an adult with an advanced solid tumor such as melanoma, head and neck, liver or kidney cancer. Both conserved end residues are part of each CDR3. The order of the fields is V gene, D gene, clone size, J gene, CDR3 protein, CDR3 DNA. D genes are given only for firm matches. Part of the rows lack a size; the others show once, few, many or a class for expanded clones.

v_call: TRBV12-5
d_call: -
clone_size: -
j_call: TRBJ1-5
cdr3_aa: CASFSWGTGNQPQHF
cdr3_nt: TGTGCTAGCTTTTCCTGGGGGACGGGCAATCAGCCCCAGCATTTT

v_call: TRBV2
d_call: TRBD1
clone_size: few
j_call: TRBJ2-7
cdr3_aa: CASSPGQGVSYEQYF
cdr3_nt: TGTGCCAGCAGTCCGGGACAGGGGGTATCCTACGAGCAGTACTTC

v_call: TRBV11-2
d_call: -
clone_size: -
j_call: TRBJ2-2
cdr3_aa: CASSYSSGAGTGELFF
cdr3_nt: TGTGCCAGCAGCTACAGTTCGGGGGCGGGAACCGGGGAGCTGTTTTTT

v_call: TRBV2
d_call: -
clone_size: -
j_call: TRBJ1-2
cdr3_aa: CATGRSRDYGYTF
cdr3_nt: TGTGCCACCGGACGAAGTCGGGACTATGGCTACACCTTC

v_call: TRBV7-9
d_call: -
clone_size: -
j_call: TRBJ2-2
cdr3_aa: CASSLLRDNTGELFF
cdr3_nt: TGTGCCAGCAGCTTACTCAGGGACAACACCGGGGAGCTGTTTTTT

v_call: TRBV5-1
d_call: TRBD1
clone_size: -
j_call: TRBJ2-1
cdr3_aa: CASSSGQGRDEQFF
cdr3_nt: TGCGCCAGCAGCTCGGGACAGGGGAGAGATGAGCAGTTCTTC

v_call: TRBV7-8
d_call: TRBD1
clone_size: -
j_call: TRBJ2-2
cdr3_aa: CASSSRGQVPGELFF
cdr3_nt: TGTGCCAGCAGCTCCAGGGGGCAGGTCCCCGGGGAGCTGTTTTTT

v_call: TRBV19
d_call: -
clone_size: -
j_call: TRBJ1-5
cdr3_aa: CASTRAGMGQPQHF
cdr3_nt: TGTGCCAGTACTCGGGCGGGAATGGGTCAGCCCCAGCATTTT

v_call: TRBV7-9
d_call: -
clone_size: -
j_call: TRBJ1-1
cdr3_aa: CASSRDLNSAEAFF
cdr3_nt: TGTGCCAGCAGCCGGGATTTAAATAGCGCTGAAGCTTTCTTT

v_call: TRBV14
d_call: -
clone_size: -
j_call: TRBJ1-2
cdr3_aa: CASSQAGAGGYTF
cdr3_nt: TGTGCCAGCAGCCAAGCAGGGGCCGGTGGCTACACCTTC

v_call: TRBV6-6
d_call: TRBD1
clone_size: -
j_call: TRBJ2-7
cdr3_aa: CASSPPGTENYEQYF
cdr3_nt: TGTGCCAGCAGTCCCCCAGGGACAGAAAACTACGAGCAGTACTTC

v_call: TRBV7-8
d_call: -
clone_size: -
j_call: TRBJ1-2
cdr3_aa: CASTPRWSSDGYTF
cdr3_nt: TGTGCCAGCACCCCCCGATGGTCGTCCGATGGCTACACCTTC

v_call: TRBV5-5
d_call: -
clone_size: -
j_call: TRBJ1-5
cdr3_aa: CASSFISRDHSNQPQHF
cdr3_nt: TGTGCCAGCAGCTTTATTTCCAGGGACCATAGCAATCAGCCCCAGCATTTT

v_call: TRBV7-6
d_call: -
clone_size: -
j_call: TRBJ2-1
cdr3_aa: CASSLVSGGIYNEQFF
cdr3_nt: TGTGCCAGCAGCTTAGTGTCCGGGGGAATCTACAATGAGCAGTTCTTC

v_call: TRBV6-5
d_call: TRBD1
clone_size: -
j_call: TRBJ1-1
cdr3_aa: CASSRAGGARTEAFF
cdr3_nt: TGTGCCAGCAGTCGCGCAGGGGGCGCGAGGACTGAAGCTTTCTTT

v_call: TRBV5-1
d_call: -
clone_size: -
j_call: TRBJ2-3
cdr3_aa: CASTPTGDTQYF
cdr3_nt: TGCGCCAGCACCCCAACGGGGGATACGCAGTATTTT

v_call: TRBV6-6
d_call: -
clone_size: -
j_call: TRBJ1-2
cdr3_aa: CASSYSTRDGGYTF
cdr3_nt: TGTGCCAGCAGTTACTCGACCAGGGATGGTGGCTACACCTTC

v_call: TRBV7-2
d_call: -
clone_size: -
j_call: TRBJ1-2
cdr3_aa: CASSFRGSYTF
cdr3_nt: TGTGCCAGCAGCTTCCGAGGGTCCTACACCTTC

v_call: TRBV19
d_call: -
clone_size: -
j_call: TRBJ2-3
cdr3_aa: CASSIDGADTDTQYF
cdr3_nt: TGTGCCAGTAGTATAGATGGGGCAGACACAGATACGCAGTATTTT

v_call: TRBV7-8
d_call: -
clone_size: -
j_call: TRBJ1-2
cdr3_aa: CASSSPHRDGPGGYTF
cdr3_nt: TGTGCCAGCAGCTCCCCCCACCGGGACGGTCCTGGGGGCTACACCTTC

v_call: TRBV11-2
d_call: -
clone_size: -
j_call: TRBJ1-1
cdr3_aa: CASSLEGNTEAFF
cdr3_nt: TGTGCCAGCAGCTTAGAGGGTAACACTGAAGCTTTCTTT